The source of this T cell receptor beta chain is a study of blood T cell repertoires in COVID-19. The ends lost 0 bases at V and 5 bases at J; junction bases unmatched: 1. The CDR3 loop spans 14 amino acids. CDR1 is MDHEN, CDR2 SYDVKM, per germline. Authors' analysis steps: For nucleated cells, counts were estimated from reference gene primer amplification. Produced via immunoSEQ multiplex PCR; TCRdb's table is partial and in-frame only. V, J and clone size were drawn from that table, and D and trimming were deduced from the DNA. This sample carries 150,000 to 200,000 clones, approximately 86% of them seen once, and the ten largest clones take about 2.5%.

The sample was peripheral blood. The V gene is TRBV28, the J gene TRBJ1-1; 9 bases agree with TRBD1. The TCR comes from a middle-aged man with active or convalescent COVID-19. Here the CDR3 DNA reads TGTGCCAGCAGTTTATGGGACAGGGGAACTGAAGCTTTCTTT. Protein product: CASSLWDRGTEAFF.